Below, 2 T cell receptor beta chains from the same sample are listed, as sequenced in a study of T cells in Graves' hyperthyroidism and ophthalmopathy. Amplification of TCR beta CDR3 regions used RNA as the template. RT-PCR in the first round (using the HTBI primer set) targeted the TCR CDR3. TCRdb used MiXCR to reprocess the multiplex PCR reads, holding one entry per CDR3 protein. The sample holds 200,000 to 250,000 distinct CDR3 sequences; around 16% are singletons and the top ten take roughly 44%. Input material: blood. The receptors derive from a man aged 40-50 years with Graves' hyperthyroidism.

This clonotype was observed at least ten times. The rearrangement links TRBV12-3 or TRBV12-4 to TRBJ2-2, with 11 bases aligning to TRBD2. J lost 0 bases, V lost 6 bases, and 0 bases had no gene match. The CDR3 is 15 residues long. Here the CDR3 reads CASRLAGANTGELFF. In nucleotides, the CDR3 is TGTGCCAGCAGACTAGCGGGGGCGAACACCGGGGAGCTGTTTTTT.

V usage is TRBV29-1 and J usage is TRBJ2-1, with D possibly being TRBD1 (6 bases). The CDR3 runs to 13 residues. Per germline, CDR1 SQVTM and CDR2 ANQGSEA. V gave up 4 bases and J gave up 2 bases, with 9 bases separating them. The CDR3 DNA sequence: TGCAGCGTTGTTACAGGGACCTACAATGAGCAGTTCTTC. It codes for CSVVTGTYNEQFF.